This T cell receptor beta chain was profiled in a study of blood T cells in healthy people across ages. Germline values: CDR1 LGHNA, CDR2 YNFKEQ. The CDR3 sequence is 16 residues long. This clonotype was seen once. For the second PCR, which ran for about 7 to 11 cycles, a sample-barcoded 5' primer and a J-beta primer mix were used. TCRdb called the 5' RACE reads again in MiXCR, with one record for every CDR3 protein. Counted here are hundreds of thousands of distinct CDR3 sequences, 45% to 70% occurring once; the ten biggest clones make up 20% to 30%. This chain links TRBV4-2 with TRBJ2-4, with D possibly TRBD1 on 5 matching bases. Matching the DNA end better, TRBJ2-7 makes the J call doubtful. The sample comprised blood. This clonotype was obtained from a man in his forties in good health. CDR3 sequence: CASSPTEIRAIHEQYF. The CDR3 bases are TGTGCCAGCAGCCCGACGGAAATCAGGGCAATCCACGAGCAGTACTTC.